This passage covers 19 T cell receptor beta chains from one sample sequenced in a study of Graves' ophthalmopathy and Graves' hyperthyroidism. Investigators amplified TCR beta CDR3 regions from RNA transcripts. An opening RT-PCR round employed HTBI primers and preceded a second-round multiplex PCR. Using its own MiXCR run on the multiplex PCR reads, TCRdb lists one record per CDR3 protein. Of about 210,000 distinct CDR3 sequences in the sample, over 25% were seen once. Specimen: peripheral blood. Source of these receptors: a man aged 45-65 years with Graves' ophthalmopathy.

This clonotype appeared many times. The chain couples TRBV20-1 to TRBJ1-1, with D perhaps matching TRBD1 (5 bases). The CDR3 sequence is 13 residues long. CDR1 and CDR2 from the germline V gene are DFQATT and SNEGSKA (reference sequence). V lost 5 bases, J lost 1 base, and 11 bases lay in between. DNA for the CDR3: TGCAGTGCTTCCAGGGACGCGAACACTGAAGCTTTCTTT. The encoded protein is CSASRDANTEAFF.

This chain connects TRBV6-5 to TRBJ1-3; 9 bases fit TRBD1. Germline values: CDR1 MNHEY, CDR2 SVGAGI. There are 17 residues in the CDR3. With V trimmed by 2 bases and J by 4 bases, 9 bases remained unmatched. CDR3 region: CASSYIRGQGRGNTIYF. In nucleotides, the CDR3 is TGTGCCAGCAGTTACATTCGGGGACAGGGAAGGGGAAACACCATATATTTT.

The table lists this clonotype with many counts. The genes are TRBV7-9 and TRBJ1-2, with TRBD1 matching 9 bases. From germline, CDR1 is SEHNR and CDR2 FQNEAQ (reference sequence). The CDR3 totals 16 residues. J was trimmed by 8 bases and V by 2 bases; bases with no gene match: 12. CDR3 sequence (DNA): TGTGCCAGCAGCTTAACCGCCGCGGGACAGGGACGCGGCTACACCTTC. Its protein product is CASSLTAAGQGRGYTF.

This clonotype was seen repeatedly, ten times or more. The rearrangement links TRBV19 to TRBJ2-7; TRBD1 might be the D (6 bases). V was cut by 5 bases and J by 0 bases, with 11 bases left in between. The CDR3 is made up of 14 amino acids. Germline V gene sequence: CDR1 LNHDA, CDR2 SQIVND (reference sequence). CDR3 in DNA: TGTGCCAGTAGTGGGCAGGGGATCTCCTACGAGCAGTACTTC. This codes for CASSGQGISYEQYF.

This clonotype was picked up many times. V gene TRBV7-2 combines with J gene TRBJ2-5, with TRBD2 identical over 14 bases. The CDR3 contains 18 residues. Germline CDR1 and CDR2: SGHTA and FQGNSA. The junction had 13 bases not matched to a gene; V was cut back by 5 bases and J by 5 bases. CDR3 amino acids: CASSPRGTSGGGGETQYF. In nucleotides, the CDR3 is TGTGCCAGCAGCCCACGTGGGACTAGCGGGGGTGGTGGGGAGACCCAGTACTTC.

This clonotype was recorded many times. The rearrangement joins TRBV6-5 to TRBJ1-5; D is uncertain. This CDR3 spans 13 amino acids. Germline CDR1 and CDR2: MNHEY and SVGAGI. V was pared by 5 bases and J by 7 bases, with 12 bases between. The CDR3 region is CASSTRVDQPQHF. The CDR3, as DNA: TGTGCCAGCAGTACAAGGGTGGACCAGCCCCAGCATTTT.

The chain recombines TRBV10-3 with TRBJ2-7, with a weak D call TRBD1 (6 bases). V dropped 2 bases and J dropped 0 bases, with 17 bases sitting between them. Germline CDR1 ENHRY, CDR2 SYGVKD. This CDR3 has 17 residues. The CDR3: CAISEVTGRPFSYEQYF. DNA for the CDR3: TGTGCCATCAGTGAGGTAACAGGGCGGCCATTCTCCTACGAGCAGTACTTC.

There are many counts of this clonotype. The chain couples TRBV6-2 or TRBV6-3 to TRBJ2-7; possibly TRBD1 for D (6 bases). CDR3 length: 12 amino acids. Germline CDR1 reads MNHEY; CDR2 reads SVGEGT. V dropped 6 bases and J dropped 4 bases, with 10 bases sitting between them. CDR3: CASSRTAYEQYF. Written as DNA, the CDR3 is TGTGCCAGCAGCAGGACAGCATACGAGCAGTACTTC.

The chain joins TRBV6-5 to TRBJ1-5, with 8 bases matching TRBD1. This CDR3 spans 16 amino acids. Looked up from germline, CDR1 is MNHEY and CDR2 is SVGAGI. With V trimmed by 6 bases and J by 3 bases, 10 bases remained unmatched. CDR3 protein: CASRLRTGSTNQPQHF. CDR3 DNA sequence: TGTGCCAGCAGATTAAGGACAGGGTCTACCAATCAGCCCCAGCATTTT.

This clonotype was counted ten times or more. The rearrangement uses TRBV27 and TRBJ2-7, with 7 positions matching TRBD2. CDR3 length: 13 residues. With V trimmed by 8 bases and J by 3 bases, 7 bases remained unmatched. CDR1 is MNHEY and CDR2 is SMNVEV in the germline V gene (reference sequence). CDR3 amino acids: CASGRALGYEQYF. As DNA, the CDR3 is TGTGCCAGCGGGAGGGCCCTTGGCTACGAGCAGTACTTC.

This clonotype has ten or more counts. The rearrangement uses TRBV3-1 and TRBJ2-7; tentative D call: TRBD1 (5 bases). CDR1 LGHDT and CDR2 YNNKEL come from the germline V gene (reference sequence). The CDR3 contains 17 residues. V lost 1 base to trimming and J lost 2 bases, with 18 bases between them. The CDR3 DNA reads TGTGCCAGCAGCCAAGGGGGATTAGGGGCCTCCCCCTACGAGCAGTACTTC. This translates into CASSQGGLGASPYEQYF.

To note about this clonotype: A junction end diverges from the germline sequence, so it may reflect a read error. The V and J genes are TRBV5-6 and TRBJ2-2, with a possible D match to TRBD1 (6 bases). CDR1 and CDR2 (germline): SGHDT, YYEEEE. The length of the CDR3 is 13 residues. CDR3 protein: CASSHTQGPMSLF. The CDR3 DNA is TGTGCCAGCAGCCACACACAGGGCCCAATGTCCCTTTTT.

The genes are TRBV2 and TRBJ2-7; D is possibly TRBD1 (5 bases). V shed 5 bases and J shed 0 bases, with 14 bases lying between them. This CDR3 region has 15 residues. The germline gives CDR1 SNHLY, CDR2 FYNNEI. CDR3 sequence: CASSLVAGFSYEQYF. CDR3 in DNA: TGTGCCAGCAGTTTAGTGGCAGGGTTCTCCTACGAGCAGTACTTC.

This clonotype was counted at least ten times. The rearrangement links TRBV10-3 to TRBJ2-5; 8 nucleotides agree with TRBD1. There are 12 residues in the CDR3. After removal of 10 bases from V and 3 bases from J, the junction contained 4 bases not matched to a gene. Germline V lookup: CDR1 ENHRY, CDR2 SYGVKD. CDR3 nucleotide sequence: TGTGCCACCAAGGACAGGGAAGAGACCCAGTACTTC. Its protein product is CATKDREETQYF.

This clonotype was detected a few times. The chain combines TRBV7-8 with TRBJ1-2, with D tentatively TRBD1 (6 bases). The germline gives CDR1 SGHVS, CDR2 FQNEAQ. This CDR3 region has 16 residues. V shed 3 bases and J shed 6 bases, with 20 bases lying between them. The CDR3 spells CASSFIAGGASDGYTF. The DNA of the CDR3 is TGTGCCAGCAGCTTCATAGCGGGGGGGGCATCGGATGGCTACACCTTC.

This clonotype has a count of ten or more. This rearrangement joins TRBV29-1 to TRBJ2-7; 11 bases map to TRBD1. The CDR3 covers 15 residues. Per germline, CDR1 SQVTM and CDR2 ANQGSEA. The junction had 9 bases not matched to a gene; V was cut back by 7 bases and J by 1 base. CDR3 sequence (DNA): TGCAGCGCAGTCCCGGGACAGGGGGAGTCCTACGAGCAGTACTTC. It is translated as CSAVPGQGESYEQYF.

Ten or more counts support this clonotype. The chain recombines TRBV11-3 with TRBJ2-7; no clear D. Germline V gives CDR1 SGHNT, CDR2 YENEEA. CDR3 length: 14 residues. Trimming took off 5 bases at V and 0 bases at J, with 11 bases between the two ends. The CDR3 is CASSIRNLSYEQYF. CDR3 coding DNA: TGTGCCAGCAGCATTCGAAACCTCTCCTACGAGCAGTACTTC.

The J gene is TRBJ1-1, the V gene TRBV28; no clear D. Looked up from germline, CDR1 is MDHEN and CDR2 is SYDVKM. This CDR3 comprises 15 residues. The V and J ends lost 4 bases and 1 base respectively, with 13 bases between them. CDR3 region: CASSSPDFRNTEAFF. CDR3 DNA sequence: TGTGCCAGCAGTTCCCCCGACTTTAGGAACACTGAAGCTTTCTTT.

This clonotype was counted ten times or more. The J gene is TRBJ2-7, the V gene TRBV20-1; 11 nucleotides agree with TRBD2. J gave up 3 bases and V 1 base, and 5 bases lay outside the gene matches. The CDR3 runs to 15 residues. From germline, CDR1 is DFQATT and CDR2 SNEGSKA (reference sequence). The CDR3 coding sequence is TGCAGTGCTAGAGGTACGGGACTAGCGGTCTACGAGCAGTACTTC. Protein sequence: CSARGTGLAVYEQYF.